This is a list of T cell receptor beta chains from one sample in a study of blood T cells in healthy people across ages. TCRdb redid the calling of the 5' RACE reads with MiXCR, one entry per CDR3 protein. In the table there are about 940,000 distinct CDR3 sequences, around 49% of which are singletons. The sample taken for sequencing was blood. The receptors were gathered from a man under 40 in good health. Both conserved end residues are part of each CDR3. The D gene is left open where the match is weak. Size is stated for part of the rows, as once, few or many counts, or as a class when the clone is expanded.

>TRBV9|TRBD1|-|TRBJ1-2
CASSVAHDRDSPYGYTF
TGTGCCAGCAGCGTAGCTCATGACCGGGACAGCCCGTATGGCTACACCTTC
>TRBV19|-|few|TRBJ2-3
CASSTDRQTSSTDTQYF
TGTGCCAGTAGTACGGACAGACAGACGTCTAGCACAGATACGCAGTATTTT
>TRBV7-9|TRBD1|-|TRBJ2-5
CASSQRPTGEIEQYF
TGTGCCAGCAGCCAACGGCCGACAGGGGAAATTGAGCAGTACTTC
>TRBV28|TRBD1|-|TRBJ2-7
CASRRTGTVAYEQYF
TGTGCCAGCAGGCGTACCGGGACAGTTGCCTACGAGCAGTACTTC
>TRBV12-3/TRBV12-4|TRBD2|-|TRBJ2-2
CASSPQGLAVTGELFF
TGTGCCAGCAGCCCTCAGGGACTAGCGGTAACCGGGGAGCTGTTTTTT
>TRBV6-2/TRBV6-3|-|-|TRBJ1-5
CASSGQGGLQPQHF
TGTGCCAGCAGCGGCCAGGGAGGTTTACAGCCCCAGCATTTT
>TRBV7-3|TRBD2|-|TRBJ2-1
CASSLRTSGGWNEQFF
TGTGCCAGCAGCCTGAGGACTAGCGGGGGGTGGAATGAGCAGTTCTTC
>TRBV20-1|-|-|TRBJ1-5
CSARVGSDGNQPQHF
TGCAGTGCTAGAGTCGGGTCCGATGGCAATCAGCCCCAGCATTTT
>TRBV27|-|-|TRBJ2-3
CASTRQVSTDTQYF
TGTGCCAGCACCAGACAGGTTAGCACAGATACGCAGTATTTT
>TRBV27|-|-|TRBJ2-7
CASSLSGTYERYF
TGTGCCAGCAGTTTATCGGGCACCTACGAGCGGTACTTC
>TRBV20-1|TRBD1|-|TRBJ1-2
CSAAQGADYGYTF
TGCAGTGCTGCTCAGGGGGCTGACTATGGCTACACCTTC
>TRBV5-6|-|-|TRBJ2-5
CASSLRQEEEQYF
TGTGCCAGCAGCTTGCGGCAGGAGGAAGAGCAGTACTTC
>TRBV11-2|TRBD1|-|TRBJ2-1
CASSLDPGTGNEQFF
TGTGCCAGCAGCTTAGATCCCGGGACAGGGAATGAGCAGTTCTTC
>TRBV12-3/TRBV12-4|TRBD1|-|TRBJ2-7
CASSLGDSSAYEQYF
TGTGCCAGCAGTTTAGGGGACAGCTCTGCCTACGAGCAGTACTTC
>TRBV27|-|-|TRBJ2-5
CASSSSGHRETQYF
TGTGCCAGCAGTTCATCGGGCCACCGAGAGACCCAGTACTTC
>TRBV4-3|TRBD2|-|TRBJ2-3
CASSQDGLAGGRTDTQYF
TGCGCCAGCAGCCAAGACGGACTAGCGGGGGGCCGCACAGATACGCAGTATTTT
>TRBV29-1|-|-|TRBJ2-5
CSVVHGETQYF
TGCAGCGTTGTACACGGCGAGACCCAGTACTTC